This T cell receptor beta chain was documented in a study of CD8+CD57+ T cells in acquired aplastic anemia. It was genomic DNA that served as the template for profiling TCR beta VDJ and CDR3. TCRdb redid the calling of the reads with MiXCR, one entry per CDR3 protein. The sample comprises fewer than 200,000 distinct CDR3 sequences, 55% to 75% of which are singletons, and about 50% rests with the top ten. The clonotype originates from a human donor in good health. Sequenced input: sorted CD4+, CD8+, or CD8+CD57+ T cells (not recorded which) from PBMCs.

This CDR3 is CASSGTLTETQYF. CDR3 in DNA: TGTGCCAGCAGTGGGACTCTGACGGAGACCCAGTACTTC. V usage is TRBV7-2 and J usage is TRBJ2-5; D is possibly TRBD2 (6 bases). V was trimmed by 6 bases and J by 5 bases, leaving 13 bases between them. The germline CDR1 and CDR2 sequences are SGHTA and FQGNSA. This CDR3 is 13 amino acids long.